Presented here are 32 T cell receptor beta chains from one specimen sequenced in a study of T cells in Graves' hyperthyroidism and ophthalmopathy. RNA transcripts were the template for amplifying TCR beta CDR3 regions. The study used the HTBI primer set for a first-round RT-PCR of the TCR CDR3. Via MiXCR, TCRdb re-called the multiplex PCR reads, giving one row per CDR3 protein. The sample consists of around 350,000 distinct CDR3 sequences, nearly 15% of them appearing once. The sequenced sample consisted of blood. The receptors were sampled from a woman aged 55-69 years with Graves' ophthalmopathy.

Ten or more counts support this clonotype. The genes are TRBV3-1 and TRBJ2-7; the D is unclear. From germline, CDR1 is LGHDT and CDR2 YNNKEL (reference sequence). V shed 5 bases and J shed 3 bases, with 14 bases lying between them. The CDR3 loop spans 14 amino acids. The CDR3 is CASSSDVSLYEQYF. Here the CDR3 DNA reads TGTGCCAGCAGCTCGGACGTTTCCCTCTACGAGCAGTACTTC.

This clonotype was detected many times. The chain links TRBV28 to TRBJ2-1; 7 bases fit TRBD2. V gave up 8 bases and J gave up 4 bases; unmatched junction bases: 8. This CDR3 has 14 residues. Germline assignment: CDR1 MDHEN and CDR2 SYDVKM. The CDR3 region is CASSTAGTYNEQFF. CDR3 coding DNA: TGTGCCAGCTCGACAGCGGGAACGTACAATGAGCAGTTCTTC.

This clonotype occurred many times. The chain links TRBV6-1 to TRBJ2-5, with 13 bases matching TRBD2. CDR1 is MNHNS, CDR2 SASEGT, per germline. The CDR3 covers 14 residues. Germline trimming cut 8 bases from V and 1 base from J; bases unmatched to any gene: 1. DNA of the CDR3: TGTGCCAGCCGGACTAGCGGGGGCCAAGAGACCCAGTACTTC. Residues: CASRTSGGQETQYF.

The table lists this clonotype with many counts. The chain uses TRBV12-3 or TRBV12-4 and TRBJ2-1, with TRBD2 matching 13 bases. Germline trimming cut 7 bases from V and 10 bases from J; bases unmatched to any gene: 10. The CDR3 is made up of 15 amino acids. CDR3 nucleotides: TGTGCCAGCACTCCCAGGACTAGCGGGAGTGGGGAGCAGTTCTTC. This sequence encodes CASTPRTSGSGEQFF.

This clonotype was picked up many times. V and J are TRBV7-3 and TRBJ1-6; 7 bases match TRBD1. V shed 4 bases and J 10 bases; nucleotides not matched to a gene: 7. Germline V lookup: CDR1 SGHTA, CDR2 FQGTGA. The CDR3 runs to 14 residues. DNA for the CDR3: TGTGCCAGCAGCTCCGACAGGGCGGGCTCACCCCTCCACTTT. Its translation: CASSSDRAGSPLHF.

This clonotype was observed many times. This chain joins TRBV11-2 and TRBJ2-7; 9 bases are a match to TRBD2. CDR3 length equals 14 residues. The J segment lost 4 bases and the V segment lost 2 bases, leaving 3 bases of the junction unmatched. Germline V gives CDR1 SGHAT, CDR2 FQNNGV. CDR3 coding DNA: TGTGCCAGCAGCTTACTAGCGGGGAGATACGAGCAGTACTTC. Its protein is CASSLLAGRYEQYF. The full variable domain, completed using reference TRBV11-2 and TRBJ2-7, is EAGVAQSPRYKIIEKRQSVAFWCNPISGHATLYWYQQILGQGPKLLIQFQNNGVVDDSQLPKDRFSAERLKGVDSTLKIQPAKLEDSAVYLCASSLLAGRYEQYFGPGTRLTVT.

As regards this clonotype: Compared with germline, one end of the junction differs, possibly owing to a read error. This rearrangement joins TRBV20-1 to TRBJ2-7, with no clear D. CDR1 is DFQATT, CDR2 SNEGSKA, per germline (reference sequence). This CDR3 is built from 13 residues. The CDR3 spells CNARGISSYEQYF. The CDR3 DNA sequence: TGCAATGCTAGAGGTATCAGCTCCTACGAGCAGTACTTC.

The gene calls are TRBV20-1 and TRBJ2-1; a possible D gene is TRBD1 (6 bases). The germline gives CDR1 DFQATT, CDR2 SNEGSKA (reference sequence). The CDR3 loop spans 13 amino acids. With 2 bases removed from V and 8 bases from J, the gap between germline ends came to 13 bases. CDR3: CSARQGTDDEQFF. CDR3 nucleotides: TGCAGTGCTAGACAGGGGACGGACGATGAGCAGTTCTTC.

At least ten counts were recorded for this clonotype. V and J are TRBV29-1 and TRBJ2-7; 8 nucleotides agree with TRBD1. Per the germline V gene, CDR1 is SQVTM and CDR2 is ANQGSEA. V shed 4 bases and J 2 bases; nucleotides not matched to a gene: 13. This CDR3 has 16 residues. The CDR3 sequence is CSVVSGWGQEAYEQYF. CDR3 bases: TGCAGCGTTGTGAGTGGTTGGGGACAGGAAGCCTACGAGCAGTACTTC.

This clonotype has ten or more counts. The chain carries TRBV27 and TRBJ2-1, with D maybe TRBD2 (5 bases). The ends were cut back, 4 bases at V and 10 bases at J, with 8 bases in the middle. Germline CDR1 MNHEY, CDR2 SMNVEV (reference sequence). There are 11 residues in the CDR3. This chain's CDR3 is CASSSTGEQFF. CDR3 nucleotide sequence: TGTGCCAGCAGTTCGACGGGGGAGCAGTTCTTC.

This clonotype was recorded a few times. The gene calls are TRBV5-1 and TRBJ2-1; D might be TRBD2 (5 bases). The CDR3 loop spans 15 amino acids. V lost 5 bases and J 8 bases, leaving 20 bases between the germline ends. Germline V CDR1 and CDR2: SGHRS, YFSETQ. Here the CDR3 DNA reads TGCGCCAGCAGATCCGGACTCGCGATGGGCGATGAGCAGTTCTTC. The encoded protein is CASRSGLAMGDEQFF.

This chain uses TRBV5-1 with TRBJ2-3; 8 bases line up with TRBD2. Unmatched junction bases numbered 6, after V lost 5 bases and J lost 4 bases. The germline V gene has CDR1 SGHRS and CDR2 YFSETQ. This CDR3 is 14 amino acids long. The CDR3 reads CASSNREGPDTQYF. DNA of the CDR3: TGCGCCAGCAGTAATCGGGAGGGCCCAGATACGCAGTATTTT.

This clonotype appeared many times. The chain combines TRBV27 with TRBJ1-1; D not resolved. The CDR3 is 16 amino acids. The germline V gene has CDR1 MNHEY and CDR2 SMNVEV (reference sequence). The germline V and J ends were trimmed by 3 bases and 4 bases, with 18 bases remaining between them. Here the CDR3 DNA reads TGTGCCAGCAGTTTGACCTCCTTGGAGGTAGGCACTGAAGCTTTCTTT. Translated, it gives CASSLTSLEVGTEAFF.

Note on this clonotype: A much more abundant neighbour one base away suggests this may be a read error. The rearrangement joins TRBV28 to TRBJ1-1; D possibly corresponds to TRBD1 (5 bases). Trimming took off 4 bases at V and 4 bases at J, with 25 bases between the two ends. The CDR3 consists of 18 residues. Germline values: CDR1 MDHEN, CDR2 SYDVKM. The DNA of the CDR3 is TGTGCCAGCAGTTCCGCCGCGTCCGGAGGGGTCATGAGCACTGAAGCTTTCTTT. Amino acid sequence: CASSSAASGGVMSTEAFF.

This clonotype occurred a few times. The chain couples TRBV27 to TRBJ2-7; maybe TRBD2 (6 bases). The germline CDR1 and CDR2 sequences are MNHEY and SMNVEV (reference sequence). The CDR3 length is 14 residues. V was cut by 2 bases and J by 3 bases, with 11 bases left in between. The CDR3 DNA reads TGTGCCAGCAGTTTAAGGTACGGGAGCTACGAGCAGTACTTC. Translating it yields CASSLRYGSYEQYF.

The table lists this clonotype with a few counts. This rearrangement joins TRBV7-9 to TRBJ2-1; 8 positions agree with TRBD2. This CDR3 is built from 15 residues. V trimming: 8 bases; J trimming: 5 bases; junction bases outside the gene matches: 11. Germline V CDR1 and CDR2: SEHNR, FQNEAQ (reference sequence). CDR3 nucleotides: TGTGCCAGCCGCCTTTGGCTAGCGGGCGACAATGAGCAGTTCTTC. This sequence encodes CASRLWLAGDNEQFF.

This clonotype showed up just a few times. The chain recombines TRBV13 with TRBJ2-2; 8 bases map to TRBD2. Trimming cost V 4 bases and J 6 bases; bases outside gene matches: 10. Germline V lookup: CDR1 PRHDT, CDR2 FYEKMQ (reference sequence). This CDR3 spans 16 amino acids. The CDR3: CASSSISGIYAGELFF. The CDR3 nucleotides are TGTGCCAGCAGCTCGATTAGCGGGATCTACGCCGGGGAGCTGTTTTTT.

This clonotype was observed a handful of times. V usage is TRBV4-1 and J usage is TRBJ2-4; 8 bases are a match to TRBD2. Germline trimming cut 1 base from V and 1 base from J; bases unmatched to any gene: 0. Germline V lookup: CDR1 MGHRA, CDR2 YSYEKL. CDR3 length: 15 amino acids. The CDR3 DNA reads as TGCGCCAGCAGCCAAGCGGGAGGGGCCAAAAACATTCAGTACTTC. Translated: CASSQAGGAKNIQYF.

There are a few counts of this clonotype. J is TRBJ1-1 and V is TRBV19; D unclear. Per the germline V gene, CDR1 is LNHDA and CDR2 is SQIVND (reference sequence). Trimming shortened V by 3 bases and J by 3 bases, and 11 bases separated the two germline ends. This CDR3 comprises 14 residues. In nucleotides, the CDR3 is TGTGCCAGTAGTATCGGAGGAGGGTACACTGAAGCTTTCTTT. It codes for CASSIGGGYTEAFF.

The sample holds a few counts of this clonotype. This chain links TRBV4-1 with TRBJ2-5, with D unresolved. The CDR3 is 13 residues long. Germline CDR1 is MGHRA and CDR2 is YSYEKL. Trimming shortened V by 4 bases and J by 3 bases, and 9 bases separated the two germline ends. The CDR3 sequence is CASSRGPEETQYF. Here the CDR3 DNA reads TGCGCCAGCAGCCGCGGACCAGAAGAGACCCAGTACTTC.

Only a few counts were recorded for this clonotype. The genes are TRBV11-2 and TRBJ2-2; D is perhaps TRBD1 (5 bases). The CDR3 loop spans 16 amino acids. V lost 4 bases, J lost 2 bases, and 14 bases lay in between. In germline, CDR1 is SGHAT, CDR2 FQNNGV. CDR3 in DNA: TGTGCCAGCAGCTCTCGCGGACAACCAAACACCGGGGAGCTGTTTTTT. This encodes CASSSRGQPNTGELFF.

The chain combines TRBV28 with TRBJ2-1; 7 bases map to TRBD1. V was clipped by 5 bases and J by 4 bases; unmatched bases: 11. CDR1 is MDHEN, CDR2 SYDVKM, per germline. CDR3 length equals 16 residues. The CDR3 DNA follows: TGTGCCAGCAGTATTCACGGGACAGACCAATACAATGAGCAGTTCTTC. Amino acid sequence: CASSIHGTDQYNEQFF.

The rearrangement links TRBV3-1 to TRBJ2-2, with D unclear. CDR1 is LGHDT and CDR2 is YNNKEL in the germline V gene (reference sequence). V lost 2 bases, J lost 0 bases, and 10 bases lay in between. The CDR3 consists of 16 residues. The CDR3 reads CASSQPIGPNTGELFF. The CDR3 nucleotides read TGTGCCAGCAGCCAACCTATTGGGCCGAACACCGGGGAGCTGTTTTTT.

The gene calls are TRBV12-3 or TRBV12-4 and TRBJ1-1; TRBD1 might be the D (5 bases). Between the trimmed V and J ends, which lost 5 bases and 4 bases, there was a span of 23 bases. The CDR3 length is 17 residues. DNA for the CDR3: TGTGCCAGCAGTCCGTCCCCGGGGCGGGCTTTGCGCACTGAAGCTTTCTTT. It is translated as CASSPSPGRALRTEAFF.

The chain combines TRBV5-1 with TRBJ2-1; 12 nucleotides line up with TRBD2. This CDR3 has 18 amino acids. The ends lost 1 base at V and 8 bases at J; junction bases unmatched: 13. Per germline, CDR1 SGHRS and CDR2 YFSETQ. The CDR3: CASSLSPLAGGPGDEQFF. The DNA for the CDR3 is TGCGCCAGCAGCTTGTCTCCTCTAGCGGGAGGGCCTGGGGATGAGCAGTTCTTC.

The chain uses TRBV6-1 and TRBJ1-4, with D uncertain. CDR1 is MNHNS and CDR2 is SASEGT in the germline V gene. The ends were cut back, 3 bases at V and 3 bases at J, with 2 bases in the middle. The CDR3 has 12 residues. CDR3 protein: CASSDPNEKLFF. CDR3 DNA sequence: TGTGCCAGCAGTGACCCTAATGAAAAACTGTTTTTT.

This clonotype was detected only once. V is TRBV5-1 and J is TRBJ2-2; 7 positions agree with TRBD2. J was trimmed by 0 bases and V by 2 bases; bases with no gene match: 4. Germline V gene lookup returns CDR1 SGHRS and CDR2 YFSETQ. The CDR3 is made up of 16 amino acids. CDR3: CASSFQAGSNTGELFF. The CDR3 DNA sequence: TGCGCCAGCAGCTTCCAAGCGGGATCGAACACCGGGGAGCTGTTTTTT.

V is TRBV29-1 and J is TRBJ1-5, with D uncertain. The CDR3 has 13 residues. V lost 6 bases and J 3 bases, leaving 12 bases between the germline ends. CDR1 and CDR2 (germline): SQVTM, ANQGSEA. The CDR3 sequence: CSVADGPNQPQHF. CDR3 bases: TGCAGCGTCGCGGACGGTCCCAATCAGCCCCAGCATTTT.

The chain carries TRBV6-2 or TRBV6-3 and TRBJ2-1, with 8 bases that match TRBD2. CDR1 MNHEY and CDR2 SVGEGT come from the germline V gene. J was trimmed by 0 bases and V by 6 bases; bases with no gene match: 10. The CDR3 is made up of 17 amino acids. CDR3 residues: CASSPFRGGSSYNEQFF. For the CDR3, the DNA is TGTGCCAGCAGCCCCTTTCGGGGGGGGAGCTCCTACAATGAGCAGTTCTTC.

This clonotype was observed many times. CDR3 DNA: TGCGCCAGCAGCTATAGCGGGAGGGACACAGATACGCAGTATTTT. Its protein product is CASSYSGRDTDTQYF. The chain is built from TRBV5-1 and TRBJ2-3; TRBD2 matches 11 bases. V trimming: 3 bases; J trimming: 2 bases; junction bases outside the gene matches: 2. Germline assignment: CDR1 SGHRS and CDR2 YFSETQ. CDR3 length: 15 residues.

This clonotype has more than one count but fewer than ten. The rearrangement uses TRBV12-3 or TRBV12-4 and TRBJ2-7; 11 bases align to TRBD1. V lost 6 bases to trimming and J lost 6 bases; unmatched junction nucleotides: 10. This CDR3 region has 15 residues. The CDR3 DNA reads TGTGCCAGCAGCCAAGTGGACAGGGGGCTTGGCGAGCAGTACTTC. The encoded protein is CASSQVDRGLGEQYF.

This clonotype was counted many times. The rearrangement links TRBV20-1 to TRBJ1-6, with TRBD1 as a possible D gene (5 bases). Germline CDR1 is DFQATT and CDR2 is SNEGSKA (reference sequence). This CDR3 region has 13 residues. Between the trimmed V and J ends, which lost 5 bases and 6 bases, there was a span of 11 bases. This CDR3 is CSAVGGFNSPLHF. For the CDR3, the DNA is TGCAGTGCTGTGGGGGGATTTAATTCACCCCTCCACTTT.